This T cell receptor (beta chain) originates from a study of shared clonotypes between healthy human individuals. Whole-study findings and limits: Sequencing depth was a factor that was expected to affect clonotype sharing among donors.

None of the donors, who were healthy HIV-negative adults, had recently had acute infections or vaccinations. About this clone itself: As yet, its antigen is unknown.

Method: immunoSEQ multiplex PCR; TCRdb's copy keeps in-frame clones and lacks some. The table has 450,000 or so clones, over 60% seen once. Material: PBMCs. The origin of this receptor is a woman aged 35 to 49 in good health. Some clones in this sample may be carry-over from other donors' samples.

The CDR3: CASSDQGRRYEQYF. The CDR3 nucleotides are TGTGCCAGCAGTGATCAGGGGCGCAGGTACGAGCAGTACTTC. This rearrangement joins TRBV6-1 to TRBJ2-7; weak D call: TRBD1 (6 bases). Germline V gene data show CDR1 as MNHNS and CDR2 as SASEGT. V shed 3 bases and J shed 4 bases, with 13 bases lying between them. The CDR3 is 14 amino acids.